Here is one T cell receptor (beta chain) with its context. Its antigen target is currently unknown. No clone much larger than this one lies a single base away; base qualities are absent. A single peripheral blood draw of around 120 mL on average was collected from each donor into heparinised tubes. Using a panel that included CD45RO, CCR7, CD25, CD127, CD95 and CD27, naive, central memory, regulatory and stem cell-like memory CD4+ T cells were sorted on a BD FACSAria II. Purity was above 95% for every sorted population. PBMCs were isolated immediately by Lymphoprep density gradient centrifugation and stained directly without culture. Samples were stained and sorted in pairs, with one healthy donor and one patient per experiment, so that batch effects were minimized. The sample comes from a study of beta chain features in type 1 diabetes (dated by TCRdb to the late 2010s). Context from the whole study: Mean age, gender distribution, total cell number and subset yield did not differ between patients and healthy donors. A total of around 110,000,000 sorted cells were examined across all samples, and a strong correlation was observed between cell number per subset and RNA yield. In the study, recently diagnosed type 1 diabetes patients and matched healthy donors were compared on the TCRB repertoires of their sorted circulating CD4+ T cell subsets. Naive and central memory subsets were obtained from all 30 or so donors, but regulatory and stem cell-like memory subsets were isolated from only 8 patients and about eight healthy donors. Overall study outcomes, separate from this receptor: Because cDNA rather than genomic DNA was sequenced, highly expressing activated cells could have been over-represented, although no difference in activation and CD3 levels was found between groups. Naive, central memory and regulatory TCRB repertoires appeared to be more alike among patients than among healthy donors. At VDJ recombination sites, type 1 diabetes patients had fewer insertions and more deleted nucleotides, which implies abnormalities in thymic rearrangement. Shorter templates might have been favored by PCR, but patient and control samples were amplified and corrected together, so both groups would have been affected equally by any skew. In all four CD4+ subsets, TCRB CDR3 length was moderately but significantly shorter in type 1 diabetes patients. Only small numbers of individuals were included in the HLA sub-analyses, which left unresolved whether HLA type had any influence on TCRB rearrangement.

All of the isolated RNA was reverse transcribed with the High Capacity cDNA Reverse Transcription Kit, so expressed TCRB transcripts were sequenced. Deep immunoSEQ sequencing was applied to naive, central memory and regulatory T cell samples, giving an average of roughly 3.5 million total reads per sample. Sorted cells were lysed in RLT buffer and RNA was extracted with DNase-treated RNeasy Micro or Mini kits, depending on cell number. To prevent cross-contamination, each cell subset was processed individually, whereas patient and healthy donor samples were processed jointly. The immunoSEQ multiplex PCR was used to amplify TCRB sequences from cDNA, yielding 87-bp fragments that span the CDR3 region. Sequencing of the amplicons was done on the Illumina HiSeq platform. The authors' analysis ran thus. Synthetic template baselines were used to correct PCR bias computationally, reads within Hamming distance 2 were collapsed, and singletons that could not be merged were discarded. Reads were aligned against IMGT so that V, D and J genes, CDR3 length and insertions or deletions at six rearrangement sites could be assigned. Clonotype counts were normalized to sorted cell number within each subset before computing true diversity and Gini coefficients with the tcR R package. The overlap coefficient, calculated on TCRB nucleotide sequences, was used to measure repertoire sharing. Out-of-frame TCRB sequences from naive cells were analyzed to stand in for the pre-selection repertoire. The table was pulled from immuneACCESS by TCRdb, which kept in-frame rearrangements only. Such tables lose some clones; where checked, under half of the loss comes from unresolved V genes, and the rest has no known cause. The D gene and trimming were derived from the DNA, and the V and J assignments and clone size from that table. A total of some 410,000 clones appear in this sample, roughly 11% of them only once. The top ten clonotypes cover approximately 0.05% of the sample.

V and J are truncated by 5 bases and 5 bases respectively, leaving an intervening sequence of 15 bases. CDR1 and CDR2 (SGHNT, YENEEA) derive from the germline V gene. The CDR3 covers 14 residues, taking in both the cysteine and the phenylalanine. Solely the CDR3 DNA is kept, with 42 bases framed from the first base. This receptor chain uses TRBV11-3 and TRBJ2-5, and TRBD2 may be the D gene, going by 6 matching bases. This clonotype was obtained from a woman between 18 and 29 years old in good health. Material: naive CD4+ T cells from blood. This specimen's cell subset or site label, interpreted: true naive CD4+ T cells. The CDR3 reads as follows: CASSPGGVGETQYF. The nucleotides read TGTGCCAGCAGCCCCGGAGGGGTCGGGGAGACCCAGTACTTC.